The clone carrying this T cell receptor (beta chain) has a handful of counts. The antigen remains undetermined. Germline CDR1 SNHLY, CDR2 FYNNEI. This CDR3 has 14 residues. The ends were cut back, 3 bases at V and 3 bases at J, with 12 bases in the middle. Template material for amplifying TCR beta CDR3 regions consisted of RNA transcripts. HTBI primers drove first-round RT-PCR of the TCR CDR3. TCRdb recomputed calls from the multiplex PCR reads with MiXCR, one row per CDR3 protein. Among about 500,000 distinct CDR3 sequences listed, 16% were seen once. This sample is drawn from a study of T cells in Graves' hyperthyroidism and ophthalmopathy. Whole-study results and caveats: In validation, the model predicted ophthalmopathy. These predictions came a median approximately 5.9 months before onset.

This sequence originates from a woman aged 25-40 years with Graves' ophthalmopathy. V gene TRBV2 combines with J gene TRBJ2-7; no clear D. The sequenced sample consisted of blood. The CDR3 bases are TGTGCCAGCAGTGAGGGCTGGGGTAGCTACGAGCAGTACTTC. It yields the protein CASSEGWGSYEQYF.